A single count supports the clone carrying this T cell receptor (beta chain). Other nucleotide sequences from this sample produce the same CDR3. Trimming pared 4 bases from V and 2 bases from J, leaving 8 bases between. Germline CDR1 reads SGHTA; CDR2 reads FQGNSA. CDR3 length equals 13 residues. The data are from a study of shared clonotypes between healthy human individuals. Produced via immunoSEQ multiplex PCR; TCRdb's table is partial and in-frame only. Here the sample spans approximately 740,000 clones, approximately 74% being singletons. This chain connects TRBV7-2 to TRBJ1-1; the D gene is possibly TRBD1 (6 bases). The clonotype originates from a woman in her 30s in good health. The sequenced sample was memory CD4+ T cells sorted from blood. The subset denotes: CD45RA-negative fraction. The CDR3 is CASSSQGNTEAFF. The CDR3 region has the DNA TGTGCCAGCAGCTCACAGGGCAACACTGAAGCTTTCTTT.